The present entry profiles one TCR beta chain with its context. Antigen specificity is unknown. This sample was taken from a study of post-analysis software for immune sequencing data. General study findings and limits: Patients used about five TRBV segments, including TRBV5-6, TRBV5-1 and TRBV20-1, more often than controls. People with multiple sclerosis had a significantly lower normalized Chao1 diversity than controls did. By F measure, strong co-clustering occurred among samples prepared in the same batch.

Carried by the TCR beta cDNA libraries were unique molecular identifiers. TCRdb called the PCR reads again in MiXCR, with one record for every CDR3 protein. Among a few hundred thousand distinct CDR3 sequences, about a third were seen once, and the ten largest hold over 10%. The CDR3 totals 15 residues. The germline V gene encodes CDR1 MNHNS and CDR2 SASEGT. V was trimmed by 10 bases and J by 0 bases, leaving 17 bases between them. The V and J genes are TRBV6-1 and TRBJ2-3, with D possibly being TRBD1 (5 bases). The receptor comes from a girl under 18 with multiple sclerosis. Material: blood. CDR3 in DNA: TGTGCCACTCTCAGGGCGGTACTTAGCACAGATACGCAGTATTTT. Translated, it gives CATLRAVLSTDTQYF.